This entry features one TCR beta chain sequence. A much larger clone is a single base away; this may be a read error. TCR beta CDR3 regions were amplified from RNA. HTBI primers were employed in a first-round RT-PCR of the TCR CDR3. TCRdb passed the multiplex PCR reads through MiXCR, listing each CDR3 protein once. This sample has over 300,000 distinct CDR3 sequences; roughly 15% occur once, and the top ten carry 34%. The data were taken from a study of T cells in Graves' hyperthyroidism and ophthalmopathy. Input material: blood. The TCR sequence derives from a woman aged 40 to 55 with Graves' ophthalmopathy.

The CDR3 DNA follows: TGCAGCCAGACAGGGACCGGGGAGACCCAGCACTTC. It is translated as CSQTGTGETQHF. The rearrangement joins TRBV29-1 to TRBJ2-5; the match to TRBD1 covers 7 bases. The CDR3 consists of 12 residues. Germline V CDR1 and CDR2: SQVTM, ANQGSEA.